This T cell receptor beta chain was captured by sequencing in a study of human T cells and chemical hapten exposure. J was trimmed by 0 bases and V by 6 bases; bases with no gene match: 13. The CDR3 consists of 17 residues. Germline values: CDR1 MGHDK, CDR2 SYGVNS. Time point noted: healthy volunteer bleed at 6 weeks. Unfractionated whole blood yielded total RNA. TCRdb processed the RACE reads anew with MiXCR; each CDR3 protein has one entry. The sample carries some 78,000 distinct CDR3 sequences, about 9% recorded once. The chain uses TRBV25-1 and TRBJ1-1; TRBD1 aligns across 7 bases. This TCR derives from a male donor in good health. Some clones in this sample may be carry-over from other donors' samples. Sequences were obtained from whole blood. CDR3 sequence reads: CASRPTGVILMNTEAFF. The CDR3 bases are TGTGCCAGCAGGCCTACAGGGGTAATCCTGATGAACACTGAAGCTTTCTTT.